The following is a T cell receptor (beta chain) sequence with its context. Only in-frame clones appear in the TCRdb table, and some are missing; sequencing was by immunoSEQ multiplex PCR. The repertoire includes 90,000 or so clones, around nine tenths of them detected once, and around 21% sits in the top ten. This specimen comes from a study of T cell responses to AZD1222 COVID-19 vaccine. This CDR3 is 14 amino acids long. Germline lookup yields CDR1 SGHDT and CDR2 YYEEEE. With 4 bases clipped from V and 3 bases from J, the junction kept 5 bases outside the gene matches. The source of this sequence is an adult in good health. J is TRBJ2-7 and V is TRBV5-6, with 9 bases that match TRBD2. This sample comprised peripheral blood, obtained on day 0 of AZD1222 vaccination. DNA for the CDR3: TGTGCCAGCAGCCTAGGACTAGCGAACTACGAGCAGTACTTC. Translated, it gives CASSLGLANYEQYF.